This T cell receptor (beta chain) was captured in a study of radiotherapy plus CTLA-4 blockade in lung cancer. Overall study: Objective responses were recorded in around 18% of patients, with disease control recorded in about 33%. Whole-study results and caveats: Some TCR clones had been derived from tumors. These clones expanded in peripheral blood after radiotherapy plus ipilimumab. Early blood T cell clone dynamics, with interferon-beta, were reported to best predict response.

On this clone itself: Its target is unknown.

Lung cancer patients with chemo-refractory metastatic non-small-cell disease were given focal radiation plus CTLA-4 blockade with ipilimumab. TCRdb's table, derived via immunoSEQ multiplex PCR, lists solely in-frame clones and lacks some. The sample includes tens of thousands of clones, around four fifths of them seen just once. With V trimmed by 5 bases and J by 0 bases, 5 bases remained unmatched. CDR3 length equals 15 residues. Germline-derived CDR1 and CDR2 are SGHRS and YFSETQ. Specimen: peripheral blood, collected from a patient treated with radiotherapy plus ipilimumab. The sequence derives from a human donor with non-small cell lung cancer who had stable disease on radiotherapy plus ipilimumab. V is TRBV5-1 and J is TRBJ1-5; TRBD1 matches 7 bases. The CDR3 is CASRPGQDSNQPQHF. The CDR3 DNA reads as TGCGCCAGCAGGCCCGGACAGGATAGCAATCAGCCCCAGCATTTT.